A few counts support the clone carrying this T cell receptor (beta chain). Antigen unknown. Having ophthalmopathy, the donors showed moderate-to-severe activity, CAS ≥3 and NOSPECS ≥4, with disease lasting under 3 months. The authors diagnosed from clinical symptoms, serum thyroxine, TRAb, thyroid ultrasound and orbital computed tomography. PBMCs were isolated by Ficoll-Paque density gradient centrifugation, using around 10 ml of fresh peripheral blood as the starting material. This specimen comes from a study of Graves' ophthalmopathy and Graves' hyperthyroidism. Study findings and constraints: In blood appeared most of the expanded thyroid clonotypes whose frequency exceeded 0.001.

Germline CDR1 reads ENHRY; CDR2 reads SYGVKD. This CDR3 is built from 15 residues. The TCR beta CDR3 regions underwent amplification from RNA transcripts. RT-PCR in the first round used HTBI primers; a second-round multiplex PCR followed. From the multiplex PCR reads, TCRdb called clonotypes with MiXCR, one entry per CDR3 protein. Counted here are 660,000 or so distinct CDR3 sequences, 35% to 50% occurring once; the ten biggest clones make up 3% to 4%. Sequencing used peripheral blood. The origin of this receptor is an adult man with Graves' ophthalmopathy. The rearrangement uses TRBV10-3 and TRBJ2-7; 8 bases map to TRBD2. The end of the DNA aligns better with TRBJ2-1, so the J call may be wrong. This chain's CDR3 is CAISESLAGRAEQFF. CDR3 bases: TGTGCCATCAGTGAGTCGCTAGCGGGTCGGGCTGAGCAGTTCTTC.